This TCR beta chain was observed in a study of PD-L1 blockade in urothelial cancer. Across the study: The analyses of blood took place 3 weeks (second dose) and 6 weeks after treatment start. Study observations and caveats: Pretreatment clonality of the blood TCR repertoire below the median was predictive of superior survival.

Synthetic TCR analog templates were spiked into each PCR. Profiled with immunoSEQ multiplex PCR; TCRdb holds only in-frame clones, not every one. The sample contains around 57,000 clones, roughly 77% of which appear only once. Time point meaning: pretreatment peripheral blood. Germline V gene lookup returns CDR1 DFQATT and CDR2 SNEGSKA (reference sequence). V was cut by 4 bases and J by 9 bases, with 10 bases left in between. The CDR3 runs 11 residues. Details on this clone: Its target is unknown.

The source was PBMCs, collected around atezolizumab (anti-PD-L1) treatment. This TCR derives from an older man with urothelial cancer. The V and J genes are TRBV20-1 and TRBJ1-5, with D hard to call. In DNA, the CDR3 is TGCAGTGCTATCTCTGGGCGGCCCCAGCATTTT. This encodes CSAISGRPQHF.